This TCR beta chain comes out of a study of patients and donors after allogeneic stem cell transplantation. The germline V gene encodes CDR1 SGHTA and CDR2 FQGNSA. Trimming removed 1 base at V and 5 bases at J, with 11 bases between. The CDR3 extends over 14 amino acids. TCRdb ran MiXCR on the RT-PCR reads and lists one entry per CDR3 protein. This sample has about 200,000 distinct CDR3 sequences, with 41% found just once. The chain couples TRBV7-2 to TRBJ2-5; D is undetermined. Sequencing was performed on blood, either unsorted or a sorted T cell fraction (not recorded which). This clonotype was sampled from a human donor who was either an allogeneic HSCT recipient or a stem cell or donor lymphocyte infusion donor (not recorded which). It is not recorded whose cells these are; they may come from a transplant donor. CDR3 DNA sequence: TGTGCCAGCAGCTTAGTAACCAGTCGGGAGACCCAGTACTTC. It specifies CASSLVTSRETQYF.